Listed here are 24 T cell receptor beta chains from one sample, sequenced in a study of T cell responses to AZD1222 COVID-19 vaccine. Only in-frame clones appear in the TCRdb table, and some are missing; sequencing was by immunoSEQ multiplex PCR. The data hold about 85,000 clones, with 75% to 95% observed a single time. Here the sequenced sample was peripheral blood, taken 28 days after the second AZD1222 dose. The receptor source for this set is an adult who received the AZD1222 COVID-19 vaccine.

The chain couples TRBV29-1 to TRBJ1-1, with TRBD1 as a possible D gene (5 bases). V was pared by 5 bases and J by 1 base, with 14 bases between. CDR1 and CDR2 (germline): SQVTM, ANQGSEA. The CDR3 totals 14 residues. CDR3 region: CSVHPPGRNTEAFF. The CDR3 DNA is TGCAGCGTTCACCCCCCAGGGAGGAACACTGAAGCTTTCTTT.

The CDR3 here is CSVLVGQDGEQYF. CDR3 nucleotide sequence: TGCAGCGTTTTAGTCGGACAGGACGGGGAGCAGTACTTC. This chain uses TRBV29-1 with TRBJ2-7; TRBD1 agrees at 7 bases. This CDR3 spans 13 amino acids. The V gene's germline CDR1 is SQVTM and CDR2 ANQGSEA. The junction had 11 bases not matched to a gene; V was cut back by 5 bases and J by 7 bases.

J is TRBJ2-3 and V is TRBV7-2, with 9 nucleotides matching TRBD2. This CDR3 region has 21 residues. V was pared by 0 bases and J by 6 bases, with 22 bases of the junction left unmatched. Germline lookup yields CDR1 SGHTA and CDR2 FQGNSA. The CDR3 DNA reads as TGTGCCAGCAGCTTAGCCGCACTAGCGGGTGCGCTTGCGGGGAATCAGGATACGCAGTATTTT. Its protein is CASSLAALAGALAGNQDTQYF.

V gene TRBV6-5 combines with J gene TRBJ1-2; 7 bases line up with TRBD1. This CDR3 is 13 amino acids long. Losses at the gene ends were 2 bases for V and 6 bases for J; bases not matched to a gene: 3. The V gene's germline CDR1 is MNHEY and CDR2 SVGAGI. DNA of the CDR3: TGTGCCAGCAGTTACCGGGACAGACATGGCTACACCTTC. Translated: CASSYRDRHGYTF.

This chain connects TRBV5-1 to TRBJ1-1, with D tentatively TRBD1 (5 bases). Germline V gene lookup returns CDR1 SGHRS and CDR2 YFSETQ. The ends were cut back, 0 bases at V and 1 base at J, with 10 bases in the middle. The CDR3 spans 15 residues. CDR3 residues: CASSLVGGGNTEAFF. In DNA, the CDR3 is TGCGCCAGCAGCTTGGTCGGGGGAGGGAACACTGAAGCTTTCTTT.

The gene calls are TRBV23-1 and TRBJ2-7, with D possibly being TRBD2 (6 bases). TRBV23-1 is reported as an ORF; its role is uncertain. The CDR3 contains 15 residues. The germline V and J ends were trimmed by 7 bases and 0 bases, with 16 bases remaining between them. The DNA of the CDR3 is TGCGCCAGCACCCGGCCTCGGGAGACCTCCTACGAGCAGTACTTC. This sequence encodes CASTRPRETSYEQYF.

V and J are TRBV27 and TRBJ2-5, with 10 bases aligning to TRBD2. Germline CDR1 and CDR2: MNHEY and SMNVEV (reference sequence). The CDR3 is 15 residues long. J gave up 5 bases and V 3 bases, and 6 bases lay outside the gene matches. The CDR3 nucleotides read TGTGCCAGCAGTTTGGCTAGCGGGAGATGGGAGACCCAGTACTTC. The encoded protein is CASSLASGRWETQYF.

The rearrangement links TRBV3-1 (or the pseudogene TRBV3-2) to TRBJ2-7; weak D call: TRBD2 (5 bases). Trimming took 1 base from V and 6 from J, leaving 10 bases between them. This CDR3 region has 13 residues. Germline V gene lookup returns CDR1 LGHDT and CDR2 YNNKEL (reference sequence). The CDR3 protein is CASSQALLGEQYF. The CDR3 bases are TGTGCCAGCAGCCAAGCCTTACTAGGCGAGCAGTACTTC.

J is TRBJ2-1 and V is TRBV5-4, with 11 bases aligning to TRBD1. V shed 4 bases and J 3 bases; nucleotides not matched to a gene: 3. This CDR3 is 15 amino acids long. Germline assignment: CDR1 SGHNT and CDR2 YYREEE (reference sequence). This CDR3 reads CASSRDRGFYNEQFF. CDR3 bases: TGTGCCAGCAGCAGGGACAGGGGGTTCTACAATGAGCAGTTCTTC.

The V and J genes are TRBV13 and TRBJ2-5, with 7 bases fitting TRBD1. Trimming cost V 5 bases and J 5 bases; bases outside gene matches: 5. The length of the CDR3 is 13 residues. Germline-derived CDR1 and CDR2 are PRHDT and FYEKMQ (reference sequence). CDR3 loop: CASSRDREETQYF. As DNA, the CDR3 is TGTGCCAGCAGCCGCGACAGGGAGGAGACCCAGTACTTC. Using reference TRBV13 and TRBJ2-5 for the parts outside the CDR3, the full variable domain is AAGVIQSPRHLIKEKRETATLKCYPIPRHDTVYWYQQGPGQDPQFLISFYEKMQSDKGSIPDRFSAQQFSDYHSELNMSSLELGDSALYFCASSRDREETQYFGPGTRLLVL.

The J gene is TRBJ1-5, the V gene TRBV4-1; no reliable D call. V was pared by 4 bases and J by 3 bases, with 16 bases between. Germline V gives CDR1 MGHRA, CDR2 YSYEKL. The CDR3 loop spans 16 amino acids. CDR3 protein: CASSLGSTGVNQPQHF. CDR3 sequence (DNA): TGCGCCAGCAGCCTAGGCTCCACCGGGGTCAATCAGCCCCAGCATTTT.

The V and J genes are TRBV19 and TRBJ2-1, with 7 bases lining up with TRBD2. This CDR3 has 16 residues. The germline V gene has CDR1 LNHDA and CDR2 SQIVND (reference sequence). Trimming at V came to 5 bases and at J to 0 bases, leaving 7 bases not matched to a gene. The CDR3 DNA reads TGTGCCAGTAGTGGGGGGGGACTTCCCTCCTACAATGAGCAGTTCTTC. It yields the protein CASSGGGLPSYNEQFF.

The V and J genes are TRBV6-5 and TRBJ2-1; D ambiguous. V lost 0 bases and J lost 5, with 11 bases in between. The CDR3 loop spans 15 amino acids. CDR1 is MNHEY, CDR2 SVGAGI, per germline. CDR3 nucleotide sequence: TGTGCCAGCAGTTACTCCCGGGCAGCGAACAATGAGCAGTTCTTC. Its protein product is CASSYSRAANNEQFF.

The J gene is TRBJ2-1, the V gene TRBV14, with 10 bases fitting TRBD2. J was trimmed by 8 bases and V by 5 bases; bases with no gene match: 9. The CDR3 is made up of 15 amino acids. Per the germline V gene, CDR1 is SGHDN and CDR2 is FVKESK. CDR3 in DNA: TGTGCCAGCAGCACGAGCGGGAGGGCCTGGGATGAGCAGTTCTTC. This gives the protein CASSTSGRAWDEQFF. Full variable domain (missing parts from reference TRBV14 and TRBJ2-1): EAGVTQFPSHSVIEKGQTVTLRCDPISGHDNLYWYRRVMGKEIKFLLHFVKESKQDESGMPNNRFLAERTGGTYSTLKVQPAELEDSGVYFCASSTSGRAWDEQFFGPGTRLTVL.

In its sample, this clone was seen once. The chain joins TRBV28 to TRBJ2-4, with D tentatively TRBD1 (5 bases). Germline CDR1 reads MDHEN; CDR2 reads SYDVKM. This CDR3 is 16 amino acids long. The V and J ends lost 3 bases and 3 bases respectively, with 15 bases between them. CDR3 residues: CASSFGWQGHKNIQYF. Here the CDR3 DNA reads TGTGCCAGCAGTTTCGGATGGCAGGGCCACAAAAACATTCAGTACTTC.

The V gene is TRBV28, the J gene TRBJ2-1; D uncertain. Trimming stripped 3 bases from V and 4 bases from J, with 13 bases between. Germline V gives CDR1 MDHEN, CDR2 SYDVKM. This CDR3 has 15 residues. The CDR3 coding sequence is TGTGCCAGCAGTTTGCACCTTAGTGGATACAATGAGCAGTTCTTC. Translating gives CASSLHLSGYNEQFF. Full variable domain (rest looked up from reference TRBV28 and TRBJ2-1): DVKVTQSSRYLVKRTGEKVFLECVQDMDHENMFWYRQDPGLGLRLIYFSYDVKMKEKGDIPEGYSVSREKKERFSLILESASTNQTSMYLCASSLHLSGYNEQFFGPGTRLTVL.

The gene calls are TRBV6-5 and TRBJ1-1; tentative D call: TRBD1 (5 bases). Trimming pared 8 bases from V and 10 bases from J, leaving 14 bases between. Germline CDR1 reads MNHEY; CDR2 reads SVGAGI. The CDR3 sequence is 11 residues long. The CDR3 DNA is TGTGCCAGCTTGAGTCGGGGCACAGCTTTCTTT. It codes for CASLSRGTAFF.

CDR3 DNA sequence: TGTGCCAGCAGCTCCCCCGGGGGCCGGGGGGCCGGGGAGCTGTTTTTT. Protein: CASSSPGGRGAGELFF. The chain couples TRBV7-3 to TRBJ2-2; possible D gene TRBD2, 7 bases. The ends were cut back, 4 bases at V and 6 bases at J, with 18 bases in the middle. Germline CDR1 reads SGHTA; CDR2 reads FQGTGA. The CDR3 is 16 residues long.

The V and J genes are TRBV6-1 and TRBJ1-2; D is possibly TRBD1 (6 bases). Deletions cut 3 bases from V and 4 bases from J, with 21 bases between. The germline V gene encodes CDR1 MNHNS and CDR2 SASEGT. The CDR3 runs to 17 residues. The CDR3 region is CASSDRDNQPRFYGYTF. The CDR3 nucleotides are TGTGCCAGCAGTGACCGGGACAACCAACCTCGTTTCTATGGCTACACCTTC.

The chain carries TRBV7-3 and TRBJ2-3; tentatively, D is TRBD2 (5 bases). V shed 5 bases and J shed 6 bases, with 12 bases lying between them. CDR3 size: 13 residues. Germline CDR1 and CDR2: SGHTA and FQGTGA. As DNA, the CDR3 is TGTGCCAGCAGCCGTCGGGATACGGATACGCAGTATTTT. Its protein product is CASSRRDTDTQYF.

The chain couples TRBV7-2 to TRBJ2-1, with D tentatively TRBD1 or TRBD2 (5 bases each). The CDR3 length is 15 residues. CDR1 SGHTA and CDR2 FQGNSA come from the germline V gene. The ends were cut back, 5 bases at V and 4 bases at J, with 15 bases in the middle. The CDR3 DNA sequence: TGTGCCAGCAGCCAACCGGGACGGAGATACAATGAGCAGTTCTTC. As protein: CASSQPGRRYNEQFF. The whole variable domain, remainder taken from reference TRBV7-2 and TRBJ2-1, is GAGVSQSPSNKVTEKGKDVELRCDPISGHTALYWYRQSLGQGLEFLIYFQGNSAPDKSGLPSDRFSAERTGGSVSTLTIQRTQQEDSAVYLCASSQPGRRYNEQFFGPGTRLTVL.

The chain joins TRBV28 to TRBJ2-2; D remains ambiguous. V gave up 6 bases and J gave up 5 bases, with 10 bases separating them. The CDR3 covers 13 residues. Germline values: CDR1 MDHEN, CDR2 SYDVKM. The CDR3 DNA sequence: TGTGCCAGCAGCGTCCTGGGGACCGGGGAGCTGTTTTTT. Residues: CASSVLGTGELFF.

This clone has just one count. This chain connects TRBV28 to TRBJ1-1; D is possibly TRBD1 (5 bases). Germline CDR1 and CDR2: MDHEN and SYDVKM. Trimming removed 5 bases from V and 1 base from J, with 8 bases in between. The CDR3 is 13 amino acids. For the CDR3, the DNA is TGTGCCAGCAGTCGCACAGGGAACACTGAAGCTTTCTTT. This gives the protein CASSRTGNTEAFF.

The genes are TRBV5-5 and TRBJ2-1; 8 nucleotides align to TRBD1. The trim removed 0 bases at V and 8 bases at J, leaving 1 base unmatched. This CDR3 comprises 13 residues. The germline gives CDR1 SGHKS, CDR2 YYEKEE (reference sequence). The DNA of the CDR3 is TGTGCCAGCAGCTTGGGGACAGGGTATGAGCAGTTCTTC. This sequence encodes CASSLGTGYEQFF.